Listed below are T cell receptor beta chains from one sample, sequenced in a study of blood T cell repertoires in COVID-19. Data came from immunoSEQ multiplex PCR; TCRdb stores just in-frame clones and leaves some out. The sample lists fewer than 400,000 clones; roughly 86% were seen once. The sequencing input was peripheral blood. These TCRs come from a human donor in a cohort sampled during active COVID-19. CDR3s include the opening cysteine and the closing phenylalanine or tryptophan. The order of the fields is V gene, D gene, clone size, J gene, CDR3 protein, CDR3 DNA. A D gene is named only where the DNA matches it firmly. For some rows the clone size is stated as once, few or many, or as a class when expanded; others skip it.

TRBV7-2	TRBD1	few	TRBJ1-2	CASSIRQGKLGYTF	TGTGCCAGCAGCATACGACAGGGAAAGCTGGGCTACACCTTC
TRBV7-9	-	-	TRBJ2-5	CASSFDYQKETQYF	TGTGCCAGCAGCTTTGACTACCAGAAGGAGACCCAGTACTTC
TRBV9	-	-	TRBJ1-6	CASSGTEYNSPLHF	TGTGCCAGCAGCGGGACAGAGTATAATTCACCCCTCCACTTT
TRBV29-1	TRBD1	-	TRBJ2-6	CSAGGQGESNVLTF	TGCAGCGCCGGGGGACAGGGGGAAAGCAACGTCCTGACTTTC
TRBV6-5	TRBD2	-	TRBJ2-2	CASSRTSENTGELFF	TGTGCCAGCAGTCGGACTAGCGAAAATACCGGGGAGCTGTTTTTT
TRBV7-9	TRBD2	once	TRBJ2-3	CASQLAGGRDTQYF	TGTGCCAGCCAGCTAGCGGGGGGGCGCGATACGCAGTATTTT
TRBV15	TRBD1	-	TRBJ2-5	CATSIGQGEETQYF	TGTGCCACCAGCATTGGACAGGGAGAGGAGACCCAGTACTTC
TRBV6-5	TRBD1	few	TRBJ1-5	CASNRDRDNQPQHF	TGTGCCAGCAACCGGGACAGGGACAATCAGCCCCAGCATTTT
TRBV29-1	TRBD2	-	TRBJ2-1	CSVRLAGGPFNEQFF	TGCAGCGTCCGACTAGCGGGAGGGCCTTTTAATGAGCAGTTCTTC
TRBV5-1	TRBD2	-	TRBJ2-5	CASSFREGRQETQYF	TGCGCCAGCAGCTTTCGGGAGGGCCGGCAAGAGACCCAGTACTTC
TRBV7-3	-	-	TRBJ2-3	CASSPVGGSSTDTQYF	TGTGCCAGCAGCCCCGTTGGCGGGTCTAGCACAGATACGCAGTATTTT
TRBV28	-	-	TRBJ1-1	CASSLLSQAMNTEAFF	TGTGCCAGCAGTTTATTGAGTCAGGCTATGAACACTGAAGCTTTCTTT
TRBV9	-	once	TRBJ1-1	CASSVGNSNTEAFF	TGTGCCAGCAGCGTAGGGAACAGCAACACTGAAGCTTTCTTT
TRBV19	TRBD1	-	TRBJ1-5	CATGRDSLSNQPQHF	TGTGCCACCGGCAGGGACAGTCTAAGCAATCAGCCCCAGCATTTT
TRBV5-4	-	-	TRBJ1-1	CATRVGGDRNTEAFF	TGTGCCACCCGAGTCGGAGGGGATCGGAACACTGAAGCTTTCTTT
TRBV5-1	-	-	TRBJ2-2	CASSLTGVRTGELFF	TGCGCCAGCAGCTTGACGGGAGTGCGTACCGGGGAGCTGTTTTTT
TRBV27	TRBD2	-	TRBJ2-3	CASSPGLAIGTDTQYF	TGTGCCAGCAGCCCCGGACTAGCCATCGGCACAGATACGCAGTATTTT
TRBV6-5	TRBD1	-	TRBJ1-6	CASSIQGPYNSPLHF	TGTGCCAGCAGTATACAGGGGCCCTATAATTCACCCCTCCACTTT
TRBV2	TRBD1	-	TRBJ1-4	CASSEISTGANEKLFF	TGTGCCAGCAGTGAAATATCGACAGGGGCTAATGAAAAACTGTTTTTT
TRBV30	-	few	TRBJ1-5	CAWSVIPGHTHQPQHF	TGTGCCTGGAGTGTAATCCCAGGACATACACATCAGCCCCAGCATTTT
TRBV6-5	TRBD1	many	TRBJ1-1	CASIPNRGIGTEAFF	TGTGCCAGCATACCCAACAGGGGGATAGGCACTGAAGCTTTCTTT
TRBV7-2	TRBD1	-	TRBJ1-1	CASSPWPTGGNTEAFF	TGTGCCAGCAGCCCCTGGCCCACAGGGGGCAACACTGAAGCTTTCTTT
TRBV28	-	-	TRBJ1-6	CASRSQDHSPLHF	TGTGCCAGCAGGAGTCAGGATCACTCACCCCTCCACTTT
TRBV7-9	TRBD2	-	TRBJ2-1	CASSLTSGDNEQFF	TGTGCCAGCAGCTTGACTAGCGGAGACAATGAGCAGTTCTTC
TRBV7-9	-	-	TRBJ1-1	CASSFTGMNTEAFF	TGTGCCAGCAGCTTCACAGGGATGAACACTGAAGCTTTCTTT
TRBV30	-	-	TRBJ2-7	CAWSLAYEQYF	TGTGCCTGGAGTTTAGCCTACGAGCAGTACTTC
TRBV2	-	-	TRBJ2-2	CASSDPGAGELFF	TGTGCCAGCAGCGACCCGGGAGCCGGGGAGCTGTTTTTT
TRBV6-5	-	-	TRBJ2-1	CASSYSIGVNEQFF	TGTGCCAGCAGTTACTCGATAGGGGTCAATGAGCAGTTCTTC